A single sample gave rise to the 29 T cell receptor beta chains below, sequenced in a study of cytomegalovirus exposure and HLA in healthy donors. PCR employed 60 Vbeta and 13 Jbeta primers. Profiling relied on immunoSEQ multiplex PCR, and the TCRdb table lists in-frame clones only, not all of them. Of approximately 160,000 clones detected, 75% to 80% appear once; the ten largest clones hold approximately 2.4%. Material: PBMCs. Source of these receptors: a woman in her forties in good health and CMV-seropositive.

The rearrangement links TRBV30 to TRBJ1-5, with 7 nucleotides matching TRBD1. The CDR3 runs to 13 residues. V trimming: 2 bases; J trimming: 7 bases; junction bases outside the gene matches: 5. Germline V gene sequence: CDR1 GTSNPN, CDR2 SVGIG (reference sequence). The CDR3 loop reads CAWSKGAGQPQHF. CDR3 DNA sequence: TGTGCCTGGAGTAAGGGGGCCGGCCAGCCCCAGCATTTT.

Comments on this clone: Other DNA sequences from this sample encode an identical CDR3 as well. The chain employs TRBV7-2 and TRBJ2-3; the match to TRBD2 covers 8 bases. V shed 2 bases and J 3 bases; nucleotides not matched to a gene: 4. This CDR3 contains 15 residues. Germline assignment: CDR1 SGHTA and CDR2 FQGNSA. The CDR3 spells CASSLKLAGTDTQYF. The CDR3 nucleotides read TGTGCCAGCAGCTTAAAATTAGCGGGAACAGATACGCAGTATTTT.

This clone was detected only a few times. The chain carries TRBV29-1 and TRBJ2-3; D is possibly TRBD1 (7 bases). The ends were cut back, 5 bases at V and 6 bases at J, with 21 bases in the middle. This CDR3 has 15 amino acids. Looked up from germline, CDR1 is SQVTM and CDR2 is ANQGSEA. The CDR3 DNA follows: TGCAGCGTTATCAGGGACAGCGGGCTGCCGGATACGCAGTATTTT. This codes for CSVIRDSGLPDTQYF.

The chain uses TRBV5-4 and TRBJ2-5, with 7 bases identical to TRBD2. Germline V gene sequence: CDR1 SGHNT, CDR2 YYREEE (reference sequence). The V and J ends lost 4 bases and 11 bases, in that order; junction bases with no gene match: 17. CDR3 length equals 15 residues. CDR3 sequence reads: CASSAGGSGAIEQYF. The CDR3 DNA reads TGTGCCAGCAGCGCCGGGGGGAGCGGAGCGATTGAGCAGTACTTC.

This clone was found a few times. V is TRBV25-1 and J is TRBJ1-5; a possible D gene is TRBD1 (5 bases). The CDR3 extends over 16 amino acids. Per the germline V gene, CDR1 is MGHDK and CDR2 is SYGVNS. Trimming stripped 6 bases from V and 2 bases from J, with 17 bases between. The CDR3 sequence: CASRMTVRRGNQPQHF. CDR3 nucleotides: TGTGCCAGCAGGATGACAGTCAGACGGGGCAATCAGCCCCAGCATTTT.

This rearrangement joins TRBV19 to TRBJ1-1, with 7 bases fitting TRBD1. CDR1 and CDR2 from the germline V gene are LNHDA and SQIVND (reference sequence). The CDR3 totals 16 residues. V lost 8 bases and J lost 1; bases outside the gene matches: 13. The CDR3 bases are TGTGCCAGTTTGAGTACCCCCGGGACAGAGAACACTGAAGCTTTCTTT. Residues: CASLSTPGTENTEAFF.

J is TRBJ2-1 and V is TRBV7-2; 7 bases line up with TRBD1. The V gene end was trimmed by 6 bases and the J gene end by 4 bases; junction bases not matched to a gene: 9. CDR3 length: 15 amino acids. Germline CDR1 and CDR2: SGHTA and FQGNSA. DNA for the CDR3: TGTGCCAGCAGTTACGACAGGGTTGGATACAATGAGCAGTTCTTC. Its translation: CASSYDRVGYNEQFF.

The genes are TRBV5-8 and TRBJ1-1, with D perhaps matching TRBD1 (6 bases). CDR3 size: 14 residues. V lost 4 bases to trimming and J lost 7 bases, with 17 bases between them. Germline lookup yields CDR1 SGHTS and CDR2 YDEGEE. CDR3 sequence reads: CASSTRTAPVEAFF. The CDR3 bases are TGTGCCAGCAGCACGAGGACAGCCCCCGTTGAAGCTTTCTTT.

This clone was seen a single time. V is TRBV7-9 and J is TRBJ2-5; TRBD1 aligns across 10 bases. Germline trimming cut 3 bases from V and 1 base from J; bases unmatched to any gene: 2. Germline V gives CDR1 SEHNR, CDR2 FQNEAQ (reference sequence). The CDR3 has 15 amino acids. CDR3 coding DNA: TGTGCCAGCAGCTTGGGACAGGGGTTCCAAGAGACCCAGTACTTC. Translated: CASSLGQGFQETQYF.

This chain joins TRBV30 and TRBJ1-2; 10 bases fit TRBD1. The CDR3 extends over 15 amino acids. Germline V gene data show CDR1 as GTSNPN and CDR2 as SVGIG (reference sequence). With V trimmed by 2 bases and J by 6 bases, 9 bases remained unmatched. CDR3 DNA: TGTGCCTGGAGTTACCGGGACAGGGGACTACATGGCTACACCTTC. This sequence encodes CAWSYRDRGLHGYTF.

As for this clone: One end of the junction is discordant with germline, which a read error may explain. The chain joins TRBV27 to TRBJ2-1; D might be TRBD2 (6 bases). The CDR3 spans 14 residues. The germline gives CDR1 MNHEY, CDR2 SMNVEV (reference sequence). The CDR3 sequence is CASRFLEGGGEQFF. In DNA, the CDR3 is TGTGCCAGCCGTTTTTTGGAGGGAGGAGGTGAGCAGTTCTTC.

V and J are TRBV30 and TRBJ1-2; the D gene is possibly TRBD1 (6 bases). Germline values: CDR1 GTSNPN, CDR2 SVGIG (reference sequence). This CDR3 spans 13 amino acids. The CDR3 nucleotides are TGTGCGCAACAGGGCCGTAGTCCATATGGCTACACCTTC. Encoded protein: CAQQGRSPYGYTF.

The chain recombines TRBV6-6 with TRBJ2-3; D remains ambiguous. V was trimmed by 8 bases and J by 0 bases, leaving 6 bases between them. Per the germline V gene, CDR1 is MNHNY and CDR2 is SVGAGI (reference sequence). CDR3 length: 12 residues. The CDR3 reads CASGLSTDTQYF. The DNA of the CDR3 is TGTGCCAGCGGCTTAAGCACAGATACGCAGTATTTT.

The chain recombines TRBV4-1 with TRBJ1-6, with a weak D call TRBD1 (5 bases). The CDR3 is 15 amino acids. CDR1 is MGHRA, CDR2 YSYEKL, per germline. V was clipped by 4 bases and J by 7 bases, with 14 bases between them. The DNA of the CDR3 is TGCGCCAGCAGCCCCCCCGGGGGAGGCAATTCACCCCTCCACTTT. Translated: CASSPPGGGNSPLHF.

The chain carries TRBV6-5 and TRBJ1-5; D possibly corresponds to TRBD1 (5 bases). CDR3 size: 13 residues. The V end was cut by 6 bases, the J end by 3 bases, with 9 bases between. CDR1 and CDR2 from the germline V gene are MNHEY and SVGAGI. The CDR3 DNA follows: TGTGCCAGCAGCGCGGACATCAATCAGCCCCAGCATTTT. The encoded protein is CASSADINQPQHF.

In regard to this clone: Different DNA sequences within this sample yield the same CDR3. V and J are TRBV11-3 and TRBJ1-4; D might be TRBD1 (5 bases). V gave up 6 bases and J gave up 5 bases, with 10 bases separating them. Germline V gene data show CDR1 as SGHNT and CDR2 as YENEEA. CDR3 length: 13 amino acids. The chain's CDR3 is CASSRGLNEKLFF. CDR3 in DNA: TGTGCCAGCAGTAGGGGCCTGAATGAAAAACTGTTTTTT. Together with reference TRBV11-3 and TRBJ1-4, the CDR3 gives the full variable domain: EAGVVQSPRYKIIEKKQPVAFWCNPISGHNTLYWYLQNLGQGPELLIRYENEEAVDDSQLPKDRFSAERLKGVDSTLKIQPAELGDSAVYLCASSRGLNEKLFFGSGTQLSVL.

The rearrangement links TRBV21-1 to TRBJ1-2; TRBD1 is the table's D call and was not checked against the DNA. TRBV21-1 is termed a pseudogene. The CDR3 runs 14 residues. The CDR3 region is CASSLDRGNYGYTF. CDR3 DNA: TGTGCCAGCAGCCTGGACAGGGGGAACTATGGCTACACCTTC.

V and J are TRBV10-1 and TRBJ2-1; no clear D. CDR3 length: 12 amino acids. V lost 3 bases to trimming and J lost 7 bases, with 7 bases between them. The germline V gene encodes CDR1 WNHNN and CDR2 SYGVQD (reference sequence). The chain's CDR3 is CASSDRFNEQFF. The CDR3 nucleotides read TGCGCCAGCAGTGACCGGTTTAATGAGCAGTTCTTC.

The chain links TRBV27 to TRBJ2-3; D gene uncertain. The CDR3 contains 14 residues. Trimming cost V 3 bases and J 0 bases, with 7 bases left between them. Germline CDR1 reads MNHEY; CDR2 reads SMNVEV (reference sequence). The CDR3 DNA reads as TGTGCCAGCAGTTTTAGAATTAGCACAGATACGCAGTATTTT. Translated: CASSFRISTDTQYF.

J is TRBJ1-2 and V is TRBV28; TRBD1 aligns across 8 bases. The CDR3 sequence is 14 residues long. Germline V gene lookup returns CDR1 MDHEN and CDR2 SYDVKM. After removal of 5 bases from V and 2 bases from J, the junction contained 4 bases not matched to a gene. DNA of the CDR3: TGTGCCAGCAGTATTCGGACAGGGAACTATGGCTACACCTTC. This gives the protein CASSIRTGNYGYTF.

The DNA for the CDR3 is TGTGCCAGTAGTGCAGCAGGGAACACTGAAGCTTTCTTT. Translating it yields CASSAAGNTEAFF. The gene calls are TRBV19 and TRBJ1-1; D unresolved. The V end lost 5 bases, the J end lost 1 base, and 8 bases lay between the germline ends. The germline gives CDR1 LNHDA, CDR2 SQIVND (reference sequence). CDR3 length equals 13 residues.

The DNA for the CDR3 is TGTGCCTGGATACCCTTTGGACAGGGAACCGGGGAGCTGTTTTTT. It codes for CAWIPFGQGTGELFF. This chain joins TRBV30 and TRBJ2-2; 8 bases map to TRBD1. CDR3 length: 15 amino acids. V was pared by 4 bases and J by 5 bases, with 9 bases of the junction left unmatched. In germline, CDR1 is GTSNPN, CDR2 SVGIG (reference sequence).

This chain joins TRBV6-5 and TRBJ1-2; D is perhaps TRBD1 (6 bases). Trimming stripped 5 bases from V and 5 bases from J, with 15 bases between. Germline-derived CDR1 and CDR2 are MNHEY and SVGAGI. The CDR3 is 14 amino acids. CDR3: CASSEYPQGYGYTF. DNA for the CDR3: TGTGCCAGCAGTGAATACCCCCAGGGGTATGGCTACACCTTC.

A word on this clone: At one end the junction does not follow the germline gene, possibly because of a read error. The chain recombines TRBV7-9 with TRBJ2-7; D call uncertain. This CDR3 spans 11 amino acids. Germline V gene data show CDR1 as SEHNR and CDR2 as FQNEAQ (reference sequence). CDR3 nucleotide sequence: TGTTCCAGCAGCTCTCTATACGAGCAGTACTTC. Translation: CSSSSLYEQYF.

The chain links TRBV6-1 to TRBJ1-2, with unresolved D. The ends were cut back, 6 bases at V and 5 bases at J, with 13 bases in the middle. The CDR3 runs 13 residues. Germline values: CDR1 MNHNS, CDR2 SASEGT. The chain's CDR3 is CASSPRRAYGYTF. The CDR3 nucleotides read TGTGCCAGCAGCCCCCGTAGAGCTTATGGCTACACCTTC.

The chain is built from TRBV9 and TRBJ1-1; the D gene is possibly TRBD1 (6 bases). Between the trimmed V and J ends, which lost 0 bases and 7 bases, there was a span of 19 bases. The CDR3 consists of 16 residues. Germline V gene lookup returns CDR1 SGDLS and CDR2 YYNGEE. CDR3 coding DNA: TGTGCCAGCAGCGTAGGAAGCGTAAAGGGGGTCGTTGAAGCTTTCTTT. Protein: CASSVGSVKGVVEAFF.

V usage is TRBV5-6 and J usage is TRBJ2-1, with 9 bases matching TRBD1. With 6 bases clipped from V and 0 bases from J, the junction kept 1 base outside the gene matches. CDR1 is SGHDT, CDR2 YYEEEE, per germline. The CDR3 extends over 14 amino acids. The CDR3 nucleotides read TGTGCCAGCAAGGACAGGGGCTCCTACAATGAGCAGTTCTTC. Its translation: CASKDRGSYNEQFF.

The chain combines TRBV4-3 with TRBJ1-2; 9 positions match TRBD1. The CDR3 extends over 15 amino acids. The V segment lost 2 bases and the J segment 3 bases; nucleotides outside the gene matches: 4. Germline CDR1 LGHNA, CDR2 YSLEER. The CDR3 DNA is TGCGCCAGCAGCCAATTACAGGGGGCCGACTATGGCTACACCTTC. Translating it yields CASSQLQGADYGYTF.

The chain joins TRBV5-5 to TRBJ1-2, with D perhaps matching TRBD1 (5 bases). CDR3 length: 13 amino acids. Germline V gives CDR1 SGHKS, CDR2 YYEKEE (reference sequence). V shed 0 bases and J shed 8 bases, with 11 bases lying between them. The CDR3 DNA reads TGTGCCAGCAGCTTGGAATGGACACCGGGCTACACCTTC. This encodes CASSLEWTPGYTF.